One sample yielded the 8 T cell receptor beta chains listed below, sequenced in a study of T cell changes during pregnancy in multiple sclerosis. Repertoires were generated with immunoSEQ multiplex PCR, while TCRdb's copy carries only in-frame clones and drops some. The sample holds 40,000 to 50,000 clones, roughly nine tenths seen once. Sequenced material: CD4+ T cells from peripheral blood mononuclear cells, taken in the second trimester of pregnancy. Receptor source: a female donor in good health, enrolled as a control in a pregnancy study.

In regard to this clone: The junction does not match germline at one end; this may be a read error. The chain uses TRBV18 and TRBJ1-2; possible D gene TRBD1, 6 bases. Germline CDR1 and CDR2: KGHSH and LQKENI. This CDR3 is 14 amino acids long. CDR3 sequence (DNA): TGTGCCAGCTCTCCAACCTCGGACAGCCCCTATGTATCCTGG. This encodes CASSPTSDSPYVSW.

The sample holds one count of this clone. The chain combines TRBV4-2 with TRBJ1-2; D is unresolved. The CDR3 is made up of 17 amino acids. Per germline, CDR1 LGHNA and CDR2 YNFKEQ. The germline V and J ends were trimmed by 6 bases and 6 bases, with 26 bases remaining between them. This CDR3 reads CASSPDRSGSYSHGYTF. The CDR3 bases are TGTGCCAGCAGTCCGGATCGGTCGGGGTCATACTCTCATGGCTACACCTTC.

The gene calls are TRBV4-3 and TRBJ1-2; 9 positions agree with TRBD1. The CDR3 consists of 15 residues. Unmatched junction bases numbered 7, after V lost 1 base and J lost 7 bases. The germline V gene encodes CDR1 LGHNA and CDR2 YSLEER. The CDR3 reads CASSQGPTGGGGYTF. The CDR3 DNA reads TGCGCCAGCAGCCAAGGCCCTACAGGGGGCGGTGGCTACACCTTC.

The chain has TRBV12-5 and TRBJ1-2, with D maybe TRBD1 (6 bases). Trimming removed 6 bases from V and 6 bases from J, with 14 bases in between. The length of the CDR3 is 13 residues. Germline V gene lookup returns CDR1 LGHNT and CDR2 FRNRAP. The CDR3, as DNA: TGTGCTAGTGGCCTACAGGGCATGGATGGCTACACCTTC. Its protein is CASGLQGMDGYTF. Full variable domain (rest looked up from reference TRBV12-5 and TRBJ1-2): DARVTQTPRHKVTEMGQEVTMRCQPILGHNTVFWYRQTMMQGLELLAYFRNRAPLDDSGMPKDRFSAEMPDATLATLKIQPSEPRDSAVYFCASGLQGMDGYTFGSGTRLTVV.

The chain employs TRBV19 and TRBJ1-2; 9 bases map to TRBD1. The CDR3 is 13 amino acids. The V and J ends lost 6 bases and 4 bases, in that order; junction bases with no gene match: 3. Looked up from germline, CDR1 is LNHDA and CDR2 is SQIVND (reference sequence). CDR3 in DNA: TGTGCCAGTAGCACACAGGGGGCCTATGGCTACACCTTC. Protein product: CASSTQGAYGYTF.

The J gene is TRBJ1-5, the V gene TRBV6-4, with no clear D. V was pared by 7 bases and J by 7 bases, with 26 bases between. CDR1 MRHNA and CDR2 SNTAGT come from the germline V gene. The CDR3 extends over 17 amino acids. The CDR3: CASNSENRPIGSQPQHF. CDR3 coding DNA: TGTGCCAGCAATTCGGAGAATCGGCCGATCGGGAGCCAGCCCCAGCATTTT.

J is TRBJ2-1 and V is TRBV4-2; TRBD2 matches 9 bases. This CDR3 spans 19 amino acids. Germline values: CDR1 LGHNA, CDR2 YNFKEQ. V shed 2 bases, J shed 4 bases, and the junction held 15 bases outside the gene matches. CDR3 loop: CASSQPTGGGAAGYNEQFF. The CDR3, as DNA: TGTGCCAGCAGCCAACCCACTGGCGGGGGGGCCGCTGGGTACAATGAGCAGTTCTTC.

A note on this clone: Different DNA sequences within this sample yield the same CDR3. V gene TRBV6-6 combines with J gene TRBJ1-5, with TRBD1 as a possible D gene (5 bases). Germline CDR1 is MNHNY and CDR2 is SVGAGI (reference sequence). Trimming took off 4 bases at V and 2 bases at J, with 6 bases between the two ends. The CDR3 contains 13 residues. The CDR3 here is CASSLQGNQPQHF. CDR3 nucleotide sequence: TGTGCCAGCAGTTTACAGGGCAATCAGCCCCAGCATTTT.